These 30 T cell receptor beta chains were sequenced from one sample in a study of early T cells in non-severe SARS-CoV-2 infection. TCRdb redid the calling of the 5' RACE reads with MiXCR, one entry per CDR3 protein. The sample carries fewer than 80,000 distinct CDR3 sequences, over 9% recorded once. What was sequenced was whole blood. These receptors were taken from an adult who was a healthcare worker with PCR-confirmed SARS-CoV-2 infection or an uninfected control (not recorded which).

This clonotype occurred a few times. The V and J genes are TRBV5-5 and TRBJ2-3; unclear D gene. Trimming removed 0 bases at V and 0 bases at J, with 5 bases between. The CDR3 totals 14 residues. The germline V gene has CDR1 SGHKS and CDR2 YYEKEE (reference sequence). Here the CDR3 DNA reads TGTGCCAGCAGCTTGGGCAGGAGCACAGATACGCAGTATTTT. Translating gives CASSLGRSTDTQYF.

This clonotype was observed a few times. The V gene is TRBV28, the J gene TRBJ1-1, with D maybe TRBD1 (5 bases). V lost 2 bases and J 0 bases, leaving 13 bases between the germline ends. Germline assignment: CDR1 MDHEN and CDR2 SYDVKM. The CDR3 is made up of 16 amino acids. CDR3 sequence: CASSLGGRGVNTEAFF. The CDR3 DNA reads TGTGCCAGCAGTTTAGGCGGAAGGGGAGTGAACACTGAAGCTTTCTTT.

The table lists this clonotype with a few counts. The chain carries TRBV29-1 and TRBJ2-7, with a weak D call TRBD1 (6 bases). Trimming pared 1 base from V and 0 bases from J, leaving 13 bases between. The CDR3 sequence is 15 residues long. Germline V gene sequence: CDR1 SQVTM, CDR2 ANQGSEA. CDR3 nucleotide sequence: TGCAGCGTTGAAGGGGGACAATTCAGCTCCTACGAGCAGTACTTC. Its protein product is CSVEGGQFSSYEQYF.

This clonotype has at least ten counts. The chain combines TRBV5-1 with TRBJ2-2, with 11 bases fitting TRBD1. The length of the CDR3 is 17 residues. Germline V gives CDR1 SGHRS, CDR2 YFSETQ. The ends lost 0 bases at V and 4 bases at J; junction bases unmatched: 5. CDR3 residues: CASSLEGQGAGTGELFF. In DNA form, the CDR3 reads TGCGCCAGCAGCTTGGAAGGACAGGGGGCAGGCACCGGGGAGCTGTTTTTT.

This clonotype turned up a few times. The CDR3 sequence is CSVSGSRNYEQYF. For the CDR3, the DNA is TGCAGCGTTTCCGGGAGTAGGAATTACGAGCAGTACTTC. V and J are TRBV29-1 and TRBJ2-7; D is perhaps TRBD2 (6 bases). V was trimmed by 5 bases and J by 4 bases, leaving 15 bases between them. There are 13 residues in the CDR3. CDR1 is SQVTM, CDR2 ANQGSEA, per germline.

This clonotype was recorded a few times. The chain has TRBV3-1 and TRBJ1-6, with D possibly TRBD1 on 5 matching bases. The CDR3 has 18 amino acids. Germline V lookup: CDR1 LGHDT, CDR2 YNNKEL (reference sequence). With 4 bases removed from V and 5 bases from J, the gap between germline ends came to 21 bases. The chain's CDR3 is CASSRKPGPTLDNSPLHF. DNA of the CDR3: TGTGCCAGCAGCCGAAAACCGGGACCGACGTTAGATAATTCACCCCTCCACTTT. The entire variable domain, with the rest obtained from reference TRBV3-1 and TRBJ1-6, is as follows: DTAVSQTPKYLVTQMGNDKSIKCEQNLGHDTMYWYKQDSKKFLKIMFSYNNKELIINETVPNRFSPKSPDKAHLNLHINSLELGDSAVYFCASSRKPGPTLDNSPLHFGNGTRLTVT.

This clonotype appeared a few times. The chain joins TRBV27 to TRBJ1-4; D possibly corresponds to TRBD1 (6 bases). This CDR3 spans 15 amino acids. Trimming shortened V by 0 bases and J by 8 bases, and 13 bases separated the two germline ends. The germline CDR1 and CDR2 sequences are MNHEY and SMNVEV (reference sequence). CDR3: CASSLSWTAAEKLFF. Written as DNA, the CDR3 is TGTGCCAGCAGTTTATCTTGGACAGCAGCCGAAAAACTGTTTTTT.

This clonotype has at least ten counts. The CDR3 region has the DNA TGCAGTGCCCCGGGACTCGGGGAGACCCAGTACTTC. It is translated as CSAPGLGETQYF. The chain recombines TRBV20-1 with TRBJ2-5; TRBD2 might be the D (6 bases). V gave up 6 bases and J gave up 5 bases, with 13 bases separating them. The CDR3 consists of 12 residues. In germline, CDR1 is DFQATT, CDR2 SNEGSKA (reference sequence).

V is TRBV10-3 and J is TRBJ2-3; D perhaps matches TRBD2 (6 bases). V was cut by 11 bases and J by 0 bases, with 18 bases left in between. CDR1 and CDR2 from the germline V gene are ENHRY and SYGVKD. This CDR3 has 15 amino acids. The CDR3 coding sequence is TGTGCCGCCTGGGGTAGCGGAAAAAGCACAGATACGCAGTATTTT. Translation gives CAAWGSGKSTDTQYF.

This clonotype was recorded at least ten times. The V and J genes are TRBV20-1 and TRBJ2-6, with D possibly being TRBD1 (5 bases). V lost 1 base to trimming and J lost 1 base, with 5 bases between them. The CDR3 is made up of 14 amino acids. CDR1 is DFQATT and CDR2 is SNEGSKA in the germline V gene (reference sequence). The CDR3 nucleotides read TGCAGTGCTAGAGCAGGGTCTGGGGCCAACGTCCTGACTTTC. This encodes CSARAGSGANVLTF.

This clonotype was detected many times. The CDR3 DNA reads TGTGCCAGCAGCTGGTCTTCCGCGGGCACTGAAGCTTTCTTT. It specifies CASSWSSAGTEAFF. The chain has TRBV9 and TRBJ1-1; D not certain. There are 14 residues in the CDR3. CDR1 and CDR2 (germline): SGDLS, YYNGEE. Trimming shortened V by 4 bases and J by 4 bases, and 14 bases separated the two germline ends.

At least ten counts were recorded for this clonotype. The rearrangement links TRBV6-6 to TRBJ2-3, with TRBD2 identical over 9 bases. CDR3 size: 14 residues. The V and J ends lost 6 bases and 5 bases, in that order; junction bases with no gene match: 6. Germline values: CDR1 MNHNY, CDR2 SVGAGI (reference sequence). The CDR3 here is CASSSGLAKDTQYF. CDR3 in DNA: TGTGCCAGCAGCTCCGGACTAGCGAAAGATACGCAGTATTTT.

The table lists this clonotype with many counts. The rearrangement joins TRBV12-3 or TRBV12-4 to TRBJ2-5, with 11 bases matching TRBD2. The junction had 3 bases not matched to a gene; V was cut back by 1 base and J by 2 bases. The CDR3 runs to 16 residues. CDR3 bases: TGTGCCAGCAGTTTAGGGGGACTAGCGGTACAAGAGACCCAGTACTTC. Translation gives CASSLGGLAVQETQYF.

This clonotype has a count of ten or more. This chain joins TRBV14 and TRBJ2-1; D unresolved. Germline loops: CDR1 SGHDN, CDR2 FVKESK. This CDR3 comprises 13 residues. V was clipped by 2 bases and J by 8 bases, with 10 bases between them. The DNA of the CDR3 is TGTGCCAGCAGCCAATCCCGAAGGTATGAGCAGTTCTTC. Encoded protein: CASSQSRRYEQFF. The full variable domain, its missing parts supplied by reference TRBV14 and TRBJ2-1, is EAGVTQFPSHSVIEKGQTVTLRCDPISGHDNLYWYRRVMGKEIKFLLHFVKESKQDESGMPNNRFLAERTGGTYSTLKVQPAELEDSGVYFCASSQSRRYEQFFGPGTRLTVL.

This clonotype came up a few times. The chain is built from TRBV20-1 and TRBJ2-1; the match to TRBD2 covers 11 bases. Germline V gene data show CDR1 as DFQATT and CDR2 as SNEGSKA (reference sequence). The CDR3 has 17 residues. J gave up 2 bases and V 0 bases, and 6 bases lay outside the gene matches. CDR3 in amino acids: CSARDGGLAVTYNEQFF. For the CDR3, the DNA is TGCAGTGCTAGAGATGGGGGACTAGCGGTAACCTACAATGAGCAGTTCTTC.

This clonotype was seen ten or more times. V and J are TRBV18 and TRBJ1-1; TRBD1 is a possible D gene (5 bases). Trimming cost V 2 bases and J 2 bases, with 18 bases left between them. CDR1 is KGHSH, CDR2 LQKENI, per germline. The length of the CDR3 is 17 residues. CDR3 sequence: CASSPSGGGRLNTEAFF. The CDR3 nucleotides are TGTGCCAGCTCACCATCGGGCGGGGGACGCTTAAACACTGAAGCTTTCTTT. Full variable domain (missing parts from reference TRBV18 and TRBJ1-1): NAGVMQNPRHLVRRRGQEARLRCSPMKGHSHVYWYRQLPEEGLKFMVYLQKENIIDESGMPKERFSAEFPKEGPSILRIQQVVRGDSAAYFCASSPSGGGRLNTEAFFGQGTRLTVV.

This clonotype was picked up many times. The chain has TRBV5-5 and TRBJ2-3; TRBD1 is a possible D gene (6 bases). The length of the CDR3 is 15 residues. The V and J ends lost 4 bases and 0 bases respectively, with 12 bases between them. Germline V gene lookup returns CDR1 SGHKS and CDR2 YYEKEE (reference sequence). The CDR3 sequence is CASSPGTISTDTQYF. CDR3 bases: TGTGCCAGCAGCCCCGGGACAATCAGCACAGATACGCAGTATTTT.

The table lists this clonotype with many counts. The V gene is TRBV29-1, the J gene TRBJ2-1; D gene ambiguous. The CDR3 loop spans 15 amino acids. Trimming removed 7 bases at V and 0 bases at J, with 16 bases between. Germline-derived CDR1 and CDR2 are SQVTM and ANQGSEA. The CDR3 reads CSASGWSSSYNEQFF. The CDR3 DNA sequence: TGCAGCGCCTCGGGTTGGTCGAGCTCCTACAATGAGCAGTTCTTC.

The CDR3 nucleotides read TGCAGCGCCGCCGGGACAGGGGGTAGCACCATATATTTT. This translates into CSAAGTGGSTIYF. The chain combines TRBV29-1 with TRBJ1-3; 11 bases align to TRBD1. Germline V gene sequence: CDR1 SQVTM, CDR2 ANQGSEA. The ends lost 7 bases at V and 9 bases at J; junction bases unmatched: 8. The CDR3 contains 13 residues. Full variable domain (remainder filled in from reference TRBV29-1 and TRBJ1-3): SAVISQKPSRDICQRGTSLTIQCQVDSQVTMMFWYRQQPGQSLTLIATANQGSEATYESGFVIDKFPISRPNLTFSTLTVSNMSPEDSSIYLCSAAGTGGSTIYFGEGSWLTVV.

This clonotype was detected a few times. The V gene is TRBV3-1, the J gene TRBJ2-7; 11 nucleotides align to TRBD2. Per germline, CDR1 LGHDT and CDR2 YNNKEL (reference sequence). CDR3 size: 20 residues. With V trimmed by 4 bases and J by 3 bases, 20 bases remained unmatched. CDR3 region: CASSPPISGTSGSDGYEQYF. The CDR3 DNA follows: TGTGCCAGCAGCCCTCCCATCTCCGGGACTAGCGGCTCTGACGGCTACGAGCAGTACTTC.

In its sample, this clonotype was seen many times. This chain uses TRBV3-2 with TRBJ1-6. TRBV3-2 is recorded as a pseudogene. This CDR3 contains 14 residues. The CDR3 nucleotides read TGTGCCAGCAGCCAAGTTGGATATAATTCACCCCTCCACTTT. Its protein is CASSQVGYNSPLHF.

The chain links TRBV7-2 to TRBJ2-3, with D possibly matching TRBD2 (6 bases). Trimming cost V 3 bases and J 5 bases, with 15 bases left between them. Germline V gives CDR1 SGHTA, CDR2 FQGNSA. This CDR3 spans 15 amino acids. CDR3 DNA sequence: TGTGCCAGCAGCTTTTGGTCAGGGCGGGGAGATACGCAGTATTTT. Its protein is CASSFWSGRGDTQYF.

This clonotype was counted ten times or more. The chain carries TRBV28 and TRBJ1-1, with D maybe TRBD1 (5 bases). CDR1 is MDHEN and CDR2 is SYDVKM in the germline V gene. V lost 0 bases to trimming and J lost 6 bases, with 14 bases between them. This CDR3 spans 15 amino acids. CDR3 in DNA: TGTGCCAGCAGTTTATGGGGGCTGAAGGGTCCTGAAGCTTTCTTT. Encoded protein: CASSLWGLKGPEAFF.

This chain connects TRBV2 to TRBJ2-5; D possibly corresponds to TRBD1 (5 bases). There are 14 residues in the CDR3. With 4 bases removed from V and 4 bases from J, the gap between germline ends came to 13 bases. Germline-derived CDR1 and CDR2 are SNHLY and FYNNEI. The CDR3 region has the DNA TGTGCCAGCAGTGTTCAGGGCCGAGGAGAGACCCAGTACTTC. Translating it yields CASSVQGRGETQYF. The complete variable domain, with remaining parts taken from reference TRBV2 and TRBJ2-5, reads EPEVTQTPSHQVTQMGQEVILRCVPISNHLYFYWYRQILGQKVEFLVSFYNNEISEKSEIFDDQFSVERPDGSNFTLKIRSTKLEDSAMYFCASSVQGRGETQYFGPGTRLLVL.

The CDR3 sequence: CASSFSVAGEQFF. Here the CDR3 DNA reads TGCGCCAGCAGCTTCTCCGTGGCGGGGGAGCAGTTCTTC. This chain connects TRBV5-1 to TRBJ2-1; D is possibly TRBD2 (6 bases). Germline loops: CDR1 SGHRS, CDR2 YFSETQ. With 2 bases removed from V and 10 bases from J, the gap between germline ends came to 13 bases. This CDR3 has 13 amino acids. Combining the CDR3 with reference TRBV5-1 and TRBJ2-1 gives the whole variable domain KAGVTQTPRYLIKTRGQQVTLSCSPISGHRSVSWYQQTPGQGLQFLFEYFSETQRNKGNFPGRFSGRQFSNSRSEMNVSTLELGDSALYLCASSFSVAGEQFFGPGTRLTVL.

This clonotype showed up many times. The chain couples TRBV28 to TRBJ1-1; perhaps TRBD1 as D (5 bases). Trimming removed 10 bases at V and 1 base at J, with 10 bases between. Germline V lookup: CDR1 MDHEN, CDR2 SYDVKM. The CDR3 consists of 12 residues. This CDR3 is CAIRGGNTEAFF. CDR3 nucleotides: TGTGCCATCCGGGGGGGGAACACTGAAGCTTTCTTT.

This clonotype showed up many times. J is TRBJ2-7 and V is TRBV7-3, with D possibly being TRBD2 (5 bases). Per the germline V gene, CDR1 is SGHTA and CDR2 is FQGTGA. There are 14 residues in the CDR3. Deletions cut 8 bases from V and 0 bases from J, with 14 bases between. The CDR3 sequence is CASSTEDSSYEQYF. The CDR3 DNA reads as TGTGCCAGCTCCACGGAGGACTCCTCCTACGAGCAGTACTTC.

The V call is TRBV11-1, the J call TRBJ2-4, with D perhaps matching TRBD1 (5 bases). Germline CDR1 and CDR2: SGHAT and FQDESV (reference sequence). This CDR3 contains 12 residues. V lost 2 bases to trimming and J lost 7 bases, with 6 bases between them. The CDR3 is CASSLSGNIQYF. The CDR3 DNA sequence: TGTGCCAGCAGCTTATCAGGGAACATTCAGTACTTC.

This chain links TRBV20-1 with TRBJ2-2; the D gene could be TRBD1 or TRBD2 (5 bases each). This CDR3 has 12 residues. Per germline, CDR1 DFQATT and CDR2 SNEGSKA (reference sequence). Trimming removed 7 bases from V and 2 bases from J, with 8 bases in between. CDR3 sequence reads: CSGGANTGELFF. The CDR3 DNA reads as TGCAGTGGAGGGGCAAACACCGGGGAGCTGTTTTTT.

This clonotype has a handful of counts. The chain has TRBV7-2 and TRBJ2-1; D uncertain. This CDR3 has 15 residues. Germline V lookup: CDR1 SGHTA, CDR2 FQGNSA. V lost 6 bases and J lost 0, with 12 bases in between. The CDR3 protein is CASSSNGGSYNEQFF. CDR3 nucleotide sequence: TGTGCCAGCAGTTCGAACGGCGGCTCCTACAATGAGCAGTTCTTC.